The 4 T cell receptor beta chains below all came from one sample that was sequenced in a study of early T cells in non-severe SARS-CoV-2 infection. MiXCR was run by TCRdb on the 5' RACE reads, yielding one entry per CDR3 protein. The sample yields some 75,000 distinct CDR3 sequences, roughly 13% seen once. Material: whole blood. The receptors here all came from an adult who was a healthcare worker with PCR-confirmed SARS-CoV-2 infection or an uninfected control (not recorded which).

The table lists this clonotype with many counts. V is TRBV10-2 and J is TRBJ1-1; no reliable D call. The CDR3 is made up of 11 amino acids. Germline CDR1 reads WSHSY; CDR2 reads SAAADI. V was cut by 2 bases and J by 6 bases, with 4 bases left in between. This CDR3 reads CASSEEAEAFF. In DNA form, the CDR3 reads TGCGCCAGCAGTGAGGAAGCTGAAGCTTTCTTT.

Ten or more counts support this clonotype. The rearrangement links TRBV4-2 to TRBJ1-1; D remains ambiguous. V was trimmed by 0 bases and J by 7 bases, leaving 12 bases between them. CDR3 length: 14 amino acids. The germline V gene encodes CDR1 LGHNA and CDR2 YNFKEQ. CDR3 coding DNA: TGTGCCAGCAGCCAAGATCGGGGAACCCTTGAAGCTTTCTTT. Residues: CASSQDRGTLEAFF.

This clonotype came up a few times. The chain is built from TRBV7-8 and TRBJ2-7, with D perhaps assigned TRBD1 or TRBD2 (5 bases each). This CDR3 contains 16 residues. Trimming removed 1 base at V and 5 bases at J, with 18 bases between. Per the germline V gene, CDR1 is SGHVS and CDR2 is FQNEAQ. The CDR3 DNA follows: TGTGCCAGCAGCTTAGTGGGCGGGCAGGGTCTCAACGAGCAGTACTTC. Its translation: CASSLVGGQGLNEQYF. The full variable domain, rest sourced from reference TRBV7-8 and TRBJ2-7, is GAGVSQSPRYKVAKRGQDVALRCDPISGHVSLFWYQQALGQGPEFLTYFQNEAQLDKSGLPSDRFFAERPEGSVSTLKIQRTQQEDSAVYLCASSLVGGQGLNEQYFGPGTRLTVT.

This clonotype was recorded at least ten times. This sequence joins TRBV10-3 and TRBJ2-1; 10 nucleotides agree with TRBD2. V lost 6 bases, J lost 5 bases, and 4 bases stayed unmatched. Germline lookup yields CDR1 ENHRY and CDR2 SYGVKD. This CDR3 contains 14 residues. DNA for the CDR3: TGTGCCATCAGAGCGGGGGGGCTCAACAATGAGCAGTTCTTC. Translated, it gives CAIRAGGLNNEQFF.